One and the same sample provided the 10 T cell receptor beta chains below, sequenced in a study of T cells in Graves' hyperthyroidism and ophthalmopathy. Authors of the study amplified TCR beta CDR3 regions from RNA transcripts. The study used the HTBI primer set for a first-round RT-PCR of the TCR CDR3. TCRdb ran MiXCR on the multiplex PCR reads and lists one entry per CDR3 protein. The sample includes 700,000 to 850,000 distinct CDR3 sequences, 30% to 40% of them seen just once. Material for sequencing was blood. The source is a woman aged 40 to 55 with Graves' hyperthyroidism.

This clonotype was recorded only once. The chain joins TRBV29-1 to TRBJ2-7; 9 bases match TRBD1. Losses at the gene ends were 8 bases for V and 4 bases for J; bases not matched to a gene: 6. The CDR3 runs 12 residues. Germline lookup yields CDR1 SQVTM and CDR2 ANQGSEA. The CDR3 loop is CSFGDRAYEQYF. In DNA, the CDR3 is TGCAGCTTTGGGGACAGGGCATACGAGCAGTACTTC.

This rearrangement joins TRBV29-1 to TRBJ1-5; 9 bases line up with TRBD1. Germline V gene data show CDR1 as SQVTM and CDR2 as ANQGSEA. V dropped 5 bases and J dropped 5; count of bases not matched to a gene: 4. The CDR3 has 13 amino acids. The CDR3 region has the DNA TGCAGCGTTAAGGGGGACAGGGATCAGCCCCAGCATTTT. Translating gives CSVKGDRDQPQHF.

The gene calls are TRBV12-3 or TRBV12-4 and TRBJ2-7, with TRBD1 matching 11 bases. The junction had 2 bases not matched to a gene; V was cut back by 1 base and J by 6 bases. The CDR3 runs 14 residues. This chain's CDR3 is CASSLVGTGGEQYF. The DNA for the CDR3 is TGTGCCAGCAGTTTAGTAGGGACAGGGGGCGAGCAGTACTTC.

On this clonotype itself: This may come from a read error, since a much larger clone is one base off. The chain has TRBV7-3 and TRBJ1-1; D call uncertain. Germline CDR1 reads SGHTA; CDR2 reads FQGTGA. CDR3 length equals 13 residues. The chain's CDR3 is CTSSSGRASEAFF. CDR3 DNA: TGTACCAGCAGCTCCGGACGGGCCAGTGAAGCTTTCTTT.

CDR3 loop: CASSVYRAGTGELFF. The CDR3 DNA sequence: TGTGCCAGCAGTGTATACAGGGCCGGCACCGGGGAGCTGTTTTTT. The J gene is TRBJ2-2, the V gene TRBV2; tentative D call: TRBD1 (6 bases). V dropped 4 bases and J dropped 4 bases, with 13 bases sitting between them. The CDR3 runs to 15 residues. Per the germline V gene, CDR1 is SNHLY and CDR2 is FYNNEI.

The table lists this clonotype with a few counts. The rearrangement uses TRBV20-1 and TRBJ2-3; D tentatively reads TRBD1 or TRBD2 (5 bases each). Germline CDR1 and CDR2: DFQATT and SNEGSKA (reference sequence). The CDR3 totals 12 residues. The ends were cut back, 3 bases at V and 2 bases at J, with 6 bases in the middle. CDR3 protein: CSARGDTDTQYF. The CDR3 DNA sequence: TGCAGTGCTAGGGGGGACACAGATACGCAGTATTTT.

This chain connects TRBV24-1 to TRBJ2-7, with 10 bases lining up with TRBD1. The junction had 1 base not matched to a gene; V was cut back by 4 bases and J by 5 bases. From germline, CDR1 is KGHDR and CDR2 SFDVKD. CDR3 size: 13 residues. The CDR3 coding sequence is TGTGCCACCAGTGAGACAGGGGGCGACGAGCAGTACTTC. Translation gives CATSETGGDEQYF.

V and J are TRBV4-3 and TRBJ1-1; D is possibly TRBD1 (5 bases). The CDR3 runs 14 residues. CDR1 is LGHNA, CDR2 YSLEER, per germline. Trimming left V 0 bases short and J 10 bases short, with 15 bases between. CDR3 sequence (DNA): TGCGCCAGCAGCCAAGATTGGGGGGGGGTTGGAGCTTTCTTT. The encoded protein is CASSQDWGGVGAFF.

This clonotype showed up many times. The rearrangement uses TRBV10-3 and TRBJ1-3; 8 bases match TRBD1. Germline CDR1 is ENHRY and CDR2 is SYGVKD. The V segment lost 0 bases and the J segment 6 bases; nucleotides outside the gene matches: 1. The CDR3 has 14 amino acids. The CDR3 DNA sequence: TGTGCCATCAGTGAGTCGGGACAGGAAAACACCATATATTTT. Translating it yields CAISESGQENTIYF.

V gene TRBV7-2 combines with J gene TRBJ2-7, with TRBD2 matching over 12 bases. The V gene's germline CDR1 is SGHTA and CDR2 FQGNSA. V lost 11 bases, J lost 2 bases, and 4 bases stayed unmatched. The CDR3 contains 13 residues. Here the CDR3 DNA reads TGTGCCCTGCTAGCGGGGGGGACCTACGAGCAGTACTTC. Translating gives CALLAGGTYEQYF.